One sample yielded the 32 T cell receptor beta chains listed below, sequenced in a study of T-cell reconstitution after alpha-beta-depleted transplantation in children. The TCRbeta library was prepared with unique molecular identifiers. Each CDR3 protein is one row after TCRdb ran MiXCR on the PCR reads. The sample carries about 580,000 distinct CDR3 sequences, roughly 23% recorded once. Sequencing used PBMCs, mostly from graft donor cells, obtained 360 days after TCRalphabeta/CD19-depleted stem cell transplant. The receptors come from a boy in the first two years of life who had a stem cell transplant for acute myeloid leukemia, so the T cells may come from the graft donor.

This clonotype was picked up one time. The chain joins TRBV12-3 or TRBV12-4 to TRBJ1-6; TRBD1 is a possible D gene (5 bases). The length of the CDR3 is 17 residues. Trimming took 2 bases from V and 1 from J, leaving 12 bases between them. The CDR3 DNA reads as TGTGCCAGCAGTTTAACTGGGGGTAATTCCTATAATTCACCCCTCCACTTT. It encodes CASSLTGGNSYNSPLHF.

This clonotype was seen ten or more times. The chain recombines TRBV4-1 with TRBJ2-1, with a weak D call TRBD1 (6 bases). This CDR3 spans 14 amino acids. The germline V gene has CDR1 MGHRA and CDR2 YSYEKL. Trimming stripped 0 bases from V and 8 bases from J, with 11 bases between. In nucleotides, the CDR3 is TGCGCCAGCAGCCAAGATAGACAGGCCTATGAGCAGTTCTTC. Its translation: CASSQDRQAYEQFF.

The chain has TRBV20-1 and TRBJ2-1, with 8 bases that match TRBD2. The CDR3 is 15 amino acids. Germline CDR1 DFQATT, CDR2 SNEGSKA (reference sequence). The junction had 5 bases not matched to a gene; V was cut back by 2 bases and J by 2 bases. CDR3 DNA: TGCAGTGCTAGAAATAGCGGGGCGCCCTACAATGAGCAGTTCTTC. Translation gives CSARNSGAPYNEQFF.

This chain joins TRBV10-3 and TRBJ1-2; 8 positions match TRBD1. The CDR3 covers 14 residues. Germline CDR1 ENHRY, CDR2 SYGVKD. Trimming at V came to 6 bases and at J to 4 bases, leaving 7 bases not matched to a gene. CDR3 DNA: TGTGCCATCAGCACCGGGACAGGTCCCTATGGCTACACCTTC. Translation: CAISTGTGPYGYTF.

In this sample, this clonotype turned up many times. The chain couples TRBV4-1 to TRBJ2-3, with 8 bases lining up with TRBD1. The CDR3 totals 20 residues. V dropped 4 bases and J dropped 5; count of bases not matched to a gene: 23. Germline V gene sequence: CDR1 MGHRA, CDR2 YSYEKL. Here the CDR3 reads CASSRRTGWPQDIRVDTQYF. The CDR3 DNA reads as TGCGCCAGCAGCCGCCGGACAGGGTGGCCCCAGGACATCAGGGTAGATACGCAGTATTTT.

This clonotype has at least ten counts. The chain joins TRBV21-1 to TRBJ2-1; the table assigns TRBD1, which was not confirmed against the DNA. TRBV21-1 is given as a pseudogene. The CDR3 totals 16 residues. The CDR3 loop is CASSKDRGRTFNEQFF. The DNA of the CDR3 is TGTGCCAGCAGCAAAGACAGGGGCCGAACTTTCAATGAGCAGTTCTTC.

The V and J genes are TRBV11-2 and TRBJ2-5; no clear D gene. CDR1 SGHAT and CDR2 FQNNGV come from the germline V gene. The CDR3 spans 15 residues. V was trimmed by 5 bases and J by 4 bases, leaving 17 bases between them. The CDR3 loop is CASSPTAHHRETQYF. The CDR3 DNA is TGTGCCAGCAGCCCCACCGCCCACCACAGAGAGACCCAGTACTTC.

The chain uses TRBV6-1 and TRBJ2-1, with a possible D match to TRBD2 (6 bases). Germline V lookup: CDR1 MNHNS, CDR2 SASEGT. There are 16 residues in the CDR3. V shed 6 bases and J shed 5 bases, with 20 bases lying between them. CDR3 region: CASSLPLAGLNNEQFF. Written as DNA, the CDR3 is TGTGCCAGCAGCCTTCCTTTGGCGGGGCTCAACAATGAGCAGTTCTTC.

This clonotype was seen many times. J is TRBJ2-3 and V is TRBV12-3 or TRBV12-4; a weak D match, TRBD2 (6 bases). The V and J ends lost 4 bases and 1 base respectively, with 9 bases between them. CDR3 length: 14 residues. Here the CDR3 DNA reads TGTGCCAGCAGTTCCCCGGGAGGCACAGATACGCAGTATTTT. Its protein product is CASSSPGGTDTQYF.

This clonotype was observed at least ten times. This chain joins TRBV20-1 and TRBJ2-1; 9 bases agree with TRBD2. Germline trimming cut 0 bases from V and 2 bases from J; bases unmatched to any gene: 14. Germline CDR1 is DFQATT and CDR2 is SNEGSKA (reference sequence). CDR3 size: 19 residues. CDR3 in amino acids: CSAREGGGASPLPYNEQFF. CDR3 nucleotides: TGCAGTGCTAGAGAAGGCGGGGGGGCCTCCCCACTACCCTACAATGAGCAGTTCTTC.

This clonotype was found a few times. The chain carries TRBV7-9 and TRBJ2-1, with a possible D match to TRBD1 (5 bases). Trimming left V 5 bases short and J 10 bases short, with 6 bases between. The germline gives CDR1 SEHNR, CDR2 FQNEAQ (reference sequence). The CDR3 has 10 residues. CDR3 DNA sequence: TGTGCCAGCAGCCCAGGGGAGCAGTTCTTC. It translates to CASSPGEQFF.

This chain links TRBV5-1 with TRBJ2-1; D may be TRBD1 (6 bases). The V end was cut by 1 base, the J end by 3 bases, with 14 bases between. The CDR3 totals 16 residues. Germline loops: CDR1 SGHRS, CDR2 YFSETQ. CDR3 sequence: CASSLTGIQGYNEQFF. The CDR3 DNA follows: TGCGCCAGCAGCTTGACTGGGATACAGGGCTACAATGAGCAGTTCTTC.

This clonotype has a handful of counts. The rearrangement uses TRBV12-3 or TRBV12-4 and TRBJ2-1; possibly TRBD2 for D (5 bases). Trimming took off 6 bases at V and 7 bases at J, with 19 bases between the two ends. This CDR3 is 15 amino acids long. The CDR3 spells CASSFSGSLWNEQFF. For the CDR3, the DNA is TGTGCCAGCAGCTTTTCGGGATCTCTCTGGAATGAGCAGTTCTTC.

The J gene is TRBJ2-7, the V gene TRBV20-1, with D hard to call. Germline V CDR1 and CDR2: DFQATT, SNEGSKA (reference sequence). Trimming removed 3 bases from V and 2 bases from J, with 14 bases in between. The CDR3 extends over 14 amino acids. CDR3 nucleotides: TGCAGTGCTAGTTCCGGCACCAATCCCTACGAGCAGTACGTC. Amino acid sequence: CSASSGTNPYEQYV.

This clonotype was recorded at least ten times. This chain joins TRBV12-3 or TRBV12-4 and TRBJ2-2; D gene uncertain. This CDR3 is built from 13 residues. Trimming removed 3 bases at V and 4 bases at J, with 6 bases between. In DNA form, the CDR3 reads TGTGCCAGCAGTTTTCGGAGCACCGGGGAGCTGTTTTTT. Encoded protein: CASSFRSTGELFF.

CDR3 loop: CASRGVPDPETQYF. The CDR3 nucleotides are TGTGCCAGCAGGGGTGTGCCCGACCCCGAGACCCAGTACTTC. The chain couples TRBV6-1 to TRBJ2-5, with D hard to call. Germline V gene sequence: CDR1 MNHNS, CDR2 SASEGT. V dropped 6 bases and J dropped 5 bases, with 16 bases sitting between them. The CDR3 length is 14 residues.

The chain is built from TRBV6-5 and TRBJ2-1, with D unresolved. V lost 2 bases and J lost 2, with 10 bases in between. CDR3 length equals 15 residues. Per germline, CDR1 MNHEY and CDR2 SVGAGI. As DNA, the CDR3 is TGTGCCAGCAGTTACGGCTGGACGGCCTACAATGAGCAGTTCTTC. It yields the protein CASSYGWTAYNEQFF.

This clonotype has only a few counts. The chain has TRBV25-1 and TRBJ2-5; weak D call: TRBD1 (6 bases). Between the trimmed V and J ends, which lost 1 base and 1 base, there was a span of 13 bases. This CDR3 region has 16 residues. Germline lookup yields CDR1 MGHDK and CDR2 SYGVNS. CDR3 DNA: TGTGCCAGCAGTGAATTAGGGGGAAGTGGCCAAGAGACCCAGTACTTC. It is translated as CASSELGGSGQETQYF.

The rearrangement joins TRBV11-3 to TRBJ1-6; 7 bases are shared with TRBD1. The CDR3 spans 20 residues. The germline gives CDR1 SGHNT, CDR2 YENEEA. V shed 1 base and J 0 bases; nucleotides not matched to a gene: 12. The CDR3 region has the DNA TGTGCCAGCAGCTTAGGAGGATGGCTACAGGGGAGCTCCTATAATTCACCCCTCCACTTT. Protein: CASSLGGWLQGSSYNSPLHF.

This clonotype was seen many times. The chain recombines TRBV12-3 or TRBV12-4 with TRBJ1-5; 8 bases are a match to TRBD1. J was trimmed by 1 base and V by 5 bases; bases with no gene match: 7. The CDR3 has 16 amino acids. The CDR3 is CASSDSGGASNQPQHF. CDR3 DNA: TGTGCCAGCAGTGACTCAGGGGGCGCAAGCAATCAGCCCCAGCATTTT.

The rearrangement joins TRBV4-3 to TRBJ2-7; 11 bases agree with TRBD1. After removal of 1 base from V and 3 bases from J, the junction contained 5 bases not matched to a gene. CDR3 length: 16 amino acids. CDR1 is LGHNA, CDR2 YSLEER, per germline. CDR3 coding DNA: TGCGCCAGCAGCCAAGGTCGGGGACAGGGGGGCTACGAGCAGTACTTC. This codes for CASSQGRGQGGYEQYF.

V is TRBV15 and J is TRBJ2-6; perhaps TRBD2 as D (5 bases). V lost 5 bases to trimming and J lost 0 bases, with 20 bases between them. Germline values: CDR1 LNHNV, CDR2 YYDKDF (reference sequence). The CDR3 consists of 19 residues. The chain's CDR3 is CATSAAVLMGSSGANVLTF. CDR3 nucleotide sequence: TGTGCCACCAGCGCAGCCGTCTTAATGGGGAGCTCTGGGGCCAACGTCCTGACTTTC.

In DNA, the CDR3 is TGTGCCAGCAGCCTTTCCTGGAGCGGCACCGGGGAGCTGTTTTTT. This codes for CASSLSWSGTGELFF. The chain couples TRBV12-3 or TRBV12-4 to TRBJ2-2, with a tentative D call TRBD2 (5 bases). V lost 6 bases and J 4 bases, leaving 15 bases between the germline ends. The CDR3 is made up of 15 amino acids.

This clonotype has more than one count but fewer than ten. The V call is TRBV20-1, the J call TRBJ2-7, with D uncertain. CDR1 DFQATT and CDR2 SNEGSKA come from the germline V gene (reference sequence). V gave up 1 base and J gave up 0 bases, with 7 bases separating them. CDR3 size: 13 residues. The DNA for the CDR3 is TGCAGTGCTAGAGGCCTGAGCTCCTACGAGCAGTACGTC. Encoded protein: CSARGLSSYEQYV.

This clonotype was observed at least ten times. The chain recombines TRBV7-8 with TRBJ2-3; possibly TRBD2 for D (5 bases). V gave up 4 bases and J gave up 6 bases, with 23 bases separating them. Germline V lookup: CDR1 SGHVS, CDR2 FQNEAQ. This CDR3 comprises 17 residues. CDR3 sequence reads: CASSSRGLGVTRDTQYF. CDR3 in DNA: TGTGCCAGCAGCTCCAGAGGGCTCGGGGTGACGAGGGATACGCAGTATTTT.

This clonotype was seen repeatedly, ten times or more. The CDR3, as DNA: TGTGCCAGCAGTTTAGGGCGACTAGCGGGGGGCAATGAGCAGTTCTTC. Residues: CASSLGRLAGGNEQFF. V and J are TRBV12-3 or TRBV12-4 and TRBJ2-1, with 13 bases that match TRBD2. This CDR3 contains 16 residues. V dropped 1 base and J dropped 6; count of bases not matched to a gene: 3.

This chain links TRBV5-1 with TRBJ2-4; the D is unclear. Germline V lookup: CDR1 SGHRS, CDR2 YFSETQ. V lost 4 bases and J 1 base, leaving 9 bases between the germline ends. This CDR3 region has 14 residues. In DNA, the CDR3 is TGCGCCAGCAGCCAGGACCACGCCAAAAACATTCAGTACTTC. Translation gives CASSQDHAKNIQYF.

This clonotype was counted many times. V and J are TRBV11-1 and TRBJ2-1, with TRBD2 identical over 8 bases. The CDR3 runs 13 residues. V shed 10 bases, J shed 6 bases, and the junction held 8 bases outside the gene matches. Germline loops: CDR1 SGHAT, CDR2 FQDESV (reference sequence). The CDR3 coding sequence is TGTGCCATATCGCGGGGGGACTCCAATGAGCAGTTCTTC. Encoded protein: CAISRGDSNEQFF.

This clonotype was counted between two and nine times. CDR3 sequence: CASSQASEGCQETQYF. The CDR3 DNA reads TGCGCCAGCAGCCAGGCCAGTGAAGGGTGCCAAGAGACCCAGTACTTC. The chain links TRBV4-3 to TRBJ2-5; no clear D gene. Germline-derived CDR1 and CDR2 are LGHNA and YSLEER. The CDR3 spans 16 residues. V lost 3 bases and J 1 base, leaving 15 bases between the germline ends.

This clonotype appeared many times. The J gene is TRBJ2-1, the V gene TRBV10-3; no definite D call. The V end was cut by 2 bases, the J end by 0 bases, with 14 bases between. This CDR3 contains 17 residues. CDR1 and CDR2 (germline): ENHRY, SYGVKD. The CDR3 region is CAISERATPSSYNEQFF. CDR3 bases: TGTGCCATCAGTGAGCGCGCGACTCCAAGCTCCTACAATGAGCAGTTCTTC.

This chain's CDR3 is CSASLSYEQYF. CDR3 nucleotide sequence: TGCAGTGCTAGTCTCAGCTACGAGCAGTACTTC. This sequence joins TRBV20-1 and TRBJ2-7, with D unresolved. The germline V gene encodes CDR1 DFQATT and CDR2 SNEGSKA (reference sequence). V lost 3 bases and J lost 3, with 6 bases in between. There are 11 residues in the CDR3.

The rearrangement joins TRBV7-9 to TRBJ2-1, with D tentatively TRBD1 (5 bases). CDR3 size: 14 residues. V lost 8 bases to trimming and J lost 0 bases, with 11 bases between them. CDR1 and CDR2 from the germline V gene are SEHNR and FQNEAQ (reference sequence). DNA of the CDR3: TGTGCCAGCCTCCGACAGTCCTCCTACAATGAGCAGTTCTTC. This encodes CASLRQSSYNEQFF.